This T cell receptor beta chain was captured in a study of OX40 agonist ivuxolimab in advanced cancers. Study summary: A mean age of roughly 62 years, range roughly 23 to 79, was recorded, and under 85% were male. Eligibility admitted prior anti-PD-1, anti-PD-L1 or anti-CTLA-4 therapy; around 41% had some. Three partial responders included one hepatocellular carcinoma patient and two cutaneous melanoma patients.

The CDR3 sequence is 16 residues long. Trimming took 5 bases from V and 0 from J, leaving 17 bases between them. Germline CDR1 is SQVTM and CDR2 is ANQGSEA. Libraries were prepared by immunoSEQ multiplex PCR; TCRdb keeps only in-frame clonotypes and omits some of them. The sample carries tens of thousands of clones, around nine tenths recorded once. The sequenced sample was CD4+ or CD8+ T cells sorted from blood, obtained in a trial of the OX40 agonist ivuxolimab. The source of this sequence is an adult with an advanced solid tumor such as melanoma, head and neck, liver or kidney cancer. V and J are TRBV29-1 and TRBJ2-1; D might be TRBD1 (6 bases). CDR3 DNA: TGCAGCGTTCCCCAGGGGTTTGATGACTCCTACAATGAGCAGTTCTTC. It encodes CSVPQGFDDSYNEQFF.